Below, 25 T cell receptor beta chains from the same sample are listed, as sequenced in a study of blood T cell repertoires in COVID-19. TCRdb keeps only in-frame clones here, not all; method: immunoSEQ multiplex PCR. The repertoire holds approximately 400,000 clones, more than 70% seen once, with around 12% in the top ten. The sequenced material came from peripheral blood. Receptor source: a woman aged 45-60 years with COVID-19, enrolled during active disease.

This chain joins TRBV2 and TRBJ2-7, with D maybe TRBD2 (5 bases). Germline CDR1 reads SNHLY; CDR2 reads FYNNEI. Trimming cost V 11 bases and J 0 bases, with 17 bases left between them. This CDR3 region has 14 residues. CDR3 protein: CAVPRAESSYEQYF. CDR3 DNA: TGTGCCGTCCCGCGGGCGGAGAGCTCCTACGAGCAGTACTTC. The full variable domain, with the rest looked up from reference TRBV2 and TRBJ2-7, is EPEVTQTPSHQVTQMGQEVILRCVPISNHLYFYWYRQILGQKVEFLVSFYNNEISEKSEIFDDQFSVERPDGSNFTLKIRSTKLEDSAMYFCAVPRAESSYEQYFGPGTRLTVT.

The chain combines TRBV19 with TRBJ1-1; 7 bases map to TRBD1. The CDR3 sequence is 14 residues long. Germline V gene sequence: CDR1 LNHDA, CDR2 SQIVND (reference sequence). V dropped 5 bases and J dropped 10; count of bases not matched to a gene: 13. The CDR3 DNA reads TGTGCCAGTAGTTTACGGACAGGAGAGTTGGGAGCTTTCTTT. It encodes CASSLRTGELGAFF.

V usage is TRBV5-4 and J usage is TRBJ1-2, with D perhaps TRBD1 (6 bases). The germline V gene encodes CDR1 SGHNT and CDR2 YYREEE (reference sequence). V lost 4 bases and J lost 4, with 14 bases in between. This CDR3 comprises 14 residues. CDR3 amino acids: CASSGDQGIYGYTF. DNA of the CDR3: TGTGCCAGCAGCGGTGATCAGGGGATCTATGGCTACACCTTC.

The chain uses TRBV19 and TRBJ2-3; TRBD2 aligns across 9 bases. From germline, CDR1 is LNHDA and CDR2 SQIVND (reference sequence). There are 16 residues in the CDR3. V dropped 10 bases and J dropped 0; count of bases not matched to a gene: 11. The CDR3 sequence is CATKKRGDASTDTQYF. DNA of the CDR3: TGTGCCACCAAAAAGCGGGGGGACGCTAGCACAGATACGCAGTATTTT. Full variable domain (rest looked up from reference TRBV19 and TRBJ2-3): DGGITQSPKYLFRKEGQNVTLSCEQNLNHDAMYWYRQDPGQGLRLIYYSQIVNDFQKGDIAEGYSVSREKKESFPLTVTSAQKNPTAFYLCATKKRGDASTDTQYFGPGTRLTVL.

This sequence joins TRBV3-1 (or the pseudogene TRBV3-2) and TRBJ2-6; weak D call: TRBD2 (5 bases). Trimming removed 4 bases at V and 0 bases at J, with 10 bases between. CDR1 and CDR2 from the germline V gene are LGHDT and YNNKEL (reference sequence). The CDR3 is made up of 16 amino acids. The CDR3 region is CASSLRRGSGANVLTF. CDR3 nucleotides: TGTGCCAGCAGCCTAAGACGGGGCTCTGGGGCCAACGTCCTGACTTTC.

The genes are TRBV30 and TRBJ1-5; D remains unclear. V shed 2 bases and J shed 3 bases, with 14 bases lying between them. Germline V lookup: CDR1 GTSNPN, CDR2 SVGIG (reference sequence). The CDR3 loop spans 15 amino acids. The CDR3 DNA follows: TGTGCCTGGAGTTCACCCCGGCGGTACAATCAGCCCCAGCATTTT. It specifies CAWSSPRRYNQPQHF.

This chain connects TRBV24-1 to TRBJ2-4, with 7 bases fitting TRBD1. CDR3 length: 19 residues. The germline CDR1 and CDR2 sequences are KGHDR and SFDVKD. V lost 3 bases and J lost 0; bases outside the gene matches: 13. The CDR3 bases are TGTGCCACCAGTGATCGAATTCCGGGACAGCCAATAGCCAAAAACATTCAGTACTTC. It encodes CATSDRIPGQPIAKNIQYF.

This chain links TRBV4-1 with TRBJ1-5; D possibly corresponds to TRBD1 (5 bases). V lost 3 bases and J 3 bases, leaving 6 bases between the germline ends. Germline assignment: CDR1 MGHRA and CDR2 YSYEKL. The CDR3 extends over 13 amino acids. CDR3 amino acids: CASSQGLNQPQHF. DNA of the CDR3: TGCGCCAGCAGCCAGGGACTCAATCAGCCCCAGCATTTT.

The V gene is TRBV30, the J gene TRBJ1-2; D is possibly TRBD1 (6 bases). Trimming stripped 3 bases from V and 8 bases from J, with 25 bases between. Germline V lookup: CDR1 GTSNPN, CDR2 SVGIG (reference sequence). The CDR3 covers 16 residues. As DNA, the CDR3 is TGTGCCTGGAGGCCGACAGGCCCGGGCTACTTGTGGGGCTACACCTTC. This sequence encodes CAWRPTGPGYLWGYTF.

The V call is TRBV12-3 or TRBV12-4, the J call TRBJ2-7; D unresolved. The CDR3 runs 12 residues. V was pared by 3 bases and J by 6 bases, with 9 bases between. For the CDR3, the DNA is TGTGCCAGCAGTTTGAGTCCGCTCGAGCAGTACTTC. Translated, it gives CASSLSPLEQYF.

This chain joins TRBV9 and TRBJ2-3, with TRBD1 matching over 8 bases. In germline, CDR1 is SGDLS, CDR2 YYNGEE. V was pared by 2 bases and J by 5 bases, with 1 base of the junction left unmatched. The CDR3 length is 13 residues. The DNA for the CDR3 is TGTGCCAGCAGCGTGACAGGGGTAGATACGCAGTATTTT. It encodes CASSVTGVDTQYF. The full variable domain, rest sourced from reference TRBV9 and TRBJ2-3, is DSGVTQTPKHLITATGQRVTLRCSPRSGDLSVYWYQQSLDQGLQFLIQYYNGEERAKGNILERFSAQQFPDLHSELNLSSLELGDSALYFCASSVTGVDTQYFGPGTRLTVL.

This rearrangement joins TRBV5-6 to TRBJ1-1, with D perhaps TRBD1 (5 bases). The CDR3 extends over 13 amino acids. Between the trimmed V and J ends, which lost 3 bases and 3 bases, there was a span of 9 bases. Germline CDR1 is SGHDT and CDR2 is YYEEEE. The CDR3 DNA follows: TGTGCCAGCAGCTGGGGGGAATACACTGAAGCTTTCTTT. Its protein is CASSWGEYTEAFF.

The chain has TRBV25-1 and TRBJ1-3; 8 nucleotides align to TRBD1. V was pared by 3 bases and J by 4 bases, with 5 bases of the junction left unmatched. The CDR3 runs to 15 residues. CDR1 and CDR2 from the germline V gene are MGHDK and SYGVNS. The CDR3 loop reads CASSDRQGLGNTIYF. Written as DNA, the CDR3 is TGTGCCAGCAGTGACCGACAGGGGCTGGGAAACACCATATATTTT.

A word on this clone: Other DNA sequences in this sample translate to the same CDR3. This rearrangement joins TRBV10-2 to TRBJ1-1, with D possibly matching TRBD1 (5 bases). The CDR3 is made up of 13 amino acids. V lost 0 bases and J lost 5, with 7 bases in between. CDR1 and CDR2 from the germline V gene are WSHSY and SAAADI. In nucleotides, the CDR3 is TGCGCCAGCAGTGAGTCGGGGGGAACTGAAGCTTTCTTT. This translates into CASSESGGTEAFF.

V is TRBV5-1 and J is TRBJ1-2, with D unclear. The germline V gene encodes CDR1 SGHRS and CDR2 YFSETQ. Trimming cost V 6 bases and J 6 bases, with 18 bases left between them. The CDR3 runs 14 residues. The CDR3 nucleotides read TGCGCCAGCACCTACGAATCGGGAGGACATGGCTACACCTTC. As protein: CASTYESGGHGYTF.

The chain has TRBV4-1 and TRBJ2-3, with 9 positions matching TRBD2. CDR1 MGHRA and CDR2 YSYEKL come from the germline V gene. This CDR3 region has 16 residues. V shed 0 bases, J shed 6 bases, and the junction held 7 bases outside the gene matches. CDR3 coding DNA: TGCGCCAGCAGCCAAGATCTCCCCAGCGGGGGGGATACGCAGTATTTT. Residues: CASSQDLPSGGDTQYF.

J is TRBJ1-5 and V is TRBV18; 11 bases agree with TRBD1. The CDR3 runs to 15 residues. Trimming cost V 1 base and J 7 bases; bases outside gene matches: 3. Germline-derived CDR1 and CDR2 are KGHSH and LQKENI. CDR3 in amino acids: CASSPLGQGEQPQHF. As DNA, the CDR3 is TGTGCCAGCTCACCACTGGGACAGGGGGAGCAGCCCCAGCATTTT.

The CDR3 loop is CASSLGFKAGGDTQYF. In nucleotides, the CDR3 is TGTGCCAGCAGCTTAGGCTTTAAAGCGGGGGGGGATACGCAGTATTTT. The J gene is TRBJ2-3, the V gene TRBV11-2, with 10 bases matching TRBD2. CDR3 length: 16 residues. V was clipped by 1 base and J by 6 bases; unmatched bases: 7. CDR1 SGHAT and CDR2 FQNNGV come from the germline V gene.

The rearrangement uses TRBV30 and TRBJ1-5, with D maybe TRBD1 (5 bases). Germline values: CDR1 GTSNPN, CDR2 SVGIG (reference sequence). V was shortened by 0 bases and J by 6 bases, with 12 bases between the two germline ends. CDR3 length equals 14 residues. In nucleotides, the CDR3 is TGTGCCTGGAGTGTACGAAGGGGTGGTCAGCCCCAGCATTTT. Protein sequence: CAWSVRRGGQPQHF.

The sample holds a few counts of this clone. The same CDR3 is also encoded by other DNA sequences in this sample. The chain employs TRBV9 and TRBJ1-3, with D tentatively TRBD1 (5 bases). The CDR3 extends over 14 amino acids. Germline-derived CDR1 and CDR2 are SGDLS and YYNGEE. Trimming removed 0 bases from V and 2 bases from J, with 6 bases in between. Here the CDR3 DNA reads TGTGCCAGCAGCGTAGGGGGCACTGGAAACACCATATATTTT. It yields the protein CASSVGGTGNTIYF.

About this clone itself: The sample holds other DNA sequences that translate to the same CDR3. The chain carries TRBV10-3 and TRBJ1-1, with D unclear. With 6 bases removed from V and 0 bases from J, the gap between germline ends came to 8 bases. Germline CDR1 reads ENHRY; CDR2 reads SYGVKD. This CDR3 region has 13 residues. In nucleotides, the CDR3 is TGTGCCATCAGCGGGGAGTTGAACACTGAAGCTTTCTTT. As protein: CAISGELNTEAFF.

This clone occurred a few times. The chain recombines TRBV19 with TRBJ1-2; 12 bases match TRBD1. Germline V gives CDR1 LNHDA, CDR2 SQIVND (reference sequence). Trimming at V came to 3 bases and at J to 3 bases, leaving 2 bases not matched to a gene. CDR3 length: 15 amino acids. This CDR3 is CASSMGTGGDYGYTF. The CDR3 region has the DNA TGTGCCAGTAGTATGGGGACAGGGGGCGACTATGGCTACACCTTC.

There are a few counts of this clone. The chain uses TRBV6-6 and TRBJ2-2; D may be TRBD2 (7 bases). In germline, CDR1 is MNHNY, CDR2 SVGAGI (reference sequence). This CDR3 spans 16 amino acids. Trimming took 5 bases from V and 6 from J, leaving 19 bases between them. In DNA, the CDR3 is TGTGCCAGCAGTCGAGGGGGGACGGGAGGAGCCGGGGAGCTGTTTTTT. Amino acid sequence: CASSRGGTGGAGELFF.

This clone has more than one count but fewer than ten. CDR3 bases: TGTGCCATCAGTGAGCAACAGTCTGGTCAGCCCCAGCATTTT. Amino acids: CAISEQQSGQPQHF. The rearrangement joins TRBV10-3 to TRBJ1-5, with D uncertain. Germline CDR1 and CDR2: ENHRY and SYGVKD. The CDR3 contains 14 residues. With 2 bases removed from V and 6 bases from J, the gap between germline ends came to 11 bases.

The CDR3, as DNA: TGTGCCAGCAGCTTGGAAGCGGGCGTTTACGAGCAGTACTTC. This gives the protein CASSLEAGVYEQYF. The chain links TRBV5-4 to TRBJ2-7, with D possibly being TRBD2 (6 bases). CDR1 SGHNT and CDR2 YYREEE come from the germline V gene (reference sequence). Trimming took 0 bases from V and 4 from J, leaving 11 bases between them. The CDR3 consists of 14 residues.